This T cell receptor beta chain was captured by sequencing in a study of human T cells and chemical hapten exposure. This clonotype was seen ten or more times. Time point meaning: patch test 1, 2 weeks after DPC sensitization. Treatment denoted: therapeutic diphenylcyclopropenone sensitization with weekly scalp DPC. The donor pool consisted of alopecia patients aged 18 to 70 years, considered suitable for DPC. The CDR3 sequence is 16 residues long. Germline assignment: CDR1 LGHNA and CDR2 YSLEER. V shed 0 bases and J shed 0 bases, with 11 bases lying between them. Unique molecular identifiers were attached to individual cDNA molecules during library preparation. TCRdb recomputed calls from the RACE reads with MiXCR, one row per CDR3 protein. The data show approximately 400,000 distinct CDR3 sequences, with about 4.4% seen just once and over 2% held by the top ten.

The source is a woman between 45 and 60 years old with alopecia areata. Some clones in this sample may be carry-over from other donors' samples. The sample was whole blood, taken in connection with sensitization to the hapten diphenylcyclopropenone (DPC). This chain links TRBV4-3 with TRBJ1-1; tentative D call: TRBD1 (6 bases). The CDR3, as DNA: TGCGCCAGCAGCCAAGAACTCGGACAGTTGAACACTGAAGCTTTCTTT. Encoded protein: CASSQELGQLNTEAFF.